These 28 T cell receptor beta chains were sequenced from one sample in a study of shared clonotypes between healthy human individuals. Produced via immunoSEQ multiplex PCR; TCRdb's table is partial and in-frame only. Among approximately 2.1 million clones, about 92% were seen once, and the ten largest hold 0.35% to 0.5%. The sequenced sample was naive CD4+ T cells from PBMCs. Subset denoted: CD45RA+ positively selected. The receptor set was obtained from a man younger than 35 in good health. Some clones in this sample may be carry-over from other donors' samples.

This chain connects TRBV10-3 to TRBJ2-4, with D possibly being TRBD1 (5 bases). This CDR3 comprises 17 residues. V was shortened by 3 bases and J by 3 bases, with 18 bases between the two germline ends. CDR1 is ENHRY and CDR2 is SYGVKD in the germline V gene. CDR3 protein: CAISDSTSDRHKNIQYF. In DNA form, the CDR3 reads TGTGCCATCAGTGATTCAACATCAGACAGACACAAAAACATTCAGTACTTC.

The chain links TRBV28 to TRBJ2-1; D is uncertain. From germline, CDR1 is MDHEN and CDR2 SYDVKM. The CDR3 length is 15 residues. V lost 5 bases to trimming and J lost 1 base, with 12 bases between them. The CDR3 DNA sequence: TGTGCCAGCAGTACCCCGGGCCCTTCCTACAATGAGCAGTTCTTC. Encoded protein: CASSTPGPSYNEQFF. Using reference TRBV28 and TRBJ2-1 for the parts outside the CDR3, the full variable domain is DVKVTQSSRYLVKRTGEKVFLECVQDMDHENMFWYRQDPGLGLRLIYFSYDVKMKEKGDIPEGYSVSREKKERFSLILESASTNQTSMYLCASSTPGPSYNEQFFGPGTRLTVL.

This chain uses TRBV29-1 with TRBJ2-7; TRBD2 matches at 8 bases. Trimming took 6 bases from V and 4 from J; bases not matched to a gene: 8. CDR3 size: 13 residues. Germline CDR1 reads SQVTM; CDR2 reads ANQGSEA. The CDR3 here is CSVSSGRNYEQYF. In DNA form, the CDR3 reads TGCAGCGTCTCCAGCGGGAGAAATTACGAGCAGTACTTC.

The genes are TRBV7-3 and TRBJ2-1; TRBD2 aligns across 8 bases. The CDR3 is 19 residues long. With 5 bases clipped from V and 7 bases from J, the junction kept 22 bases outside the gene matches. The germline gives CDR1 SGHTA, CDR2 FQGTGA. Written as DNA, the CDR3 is TGTGCCAGCAGCCGCAGGGGTTATAGCGGGAATCTCCCGGGGAATGAGCAGTTCTTC. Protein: CASSRRGYSGNLPGNEQFF. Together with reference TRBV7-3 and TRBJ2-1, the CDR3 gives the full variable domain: GAGVSQTPSNKVTEKGKYVELRCDPISGHTALYWYRQSLGQGPEFLIYFQGTGAADDSGLPNDRFFAVRPEGSVSTLKIQRTERGDSAVYLCASSRRGYSGNLPGNEQFFGPGTRLTVL.

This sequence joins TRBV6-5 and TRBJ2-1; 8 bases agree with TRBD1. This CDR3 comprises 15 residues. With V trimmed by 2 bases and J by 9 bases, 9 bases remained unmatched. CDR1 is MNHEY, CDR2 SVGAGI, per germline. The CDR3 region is CASSYEGSGGSEQFF. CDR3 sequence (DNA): TGTGCCAGCAGTTACGAGGGGTCAGGGGGCAGTGAGCAGTTCTTC.

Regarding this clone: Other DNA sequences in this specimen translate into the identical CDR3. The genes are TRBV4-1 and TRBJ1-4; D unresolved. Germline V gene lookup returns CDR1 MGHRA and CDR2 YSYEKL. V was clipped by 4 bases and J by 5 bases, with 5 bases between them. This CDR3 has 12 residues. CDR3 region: CASSPRNEKLFF. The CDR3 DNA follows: TGCGCCAGCAGCCCACGAAATGAAAAACTGTTTTTT.

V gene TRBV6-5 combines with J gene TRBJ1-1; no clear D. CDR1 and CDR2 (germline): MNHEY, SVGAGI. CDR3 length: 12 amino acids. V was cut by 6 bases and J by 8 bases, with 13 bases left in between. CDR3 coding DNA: TGTGCCAGCAGCCCCCTTTATGGAGAAGCTTTCTTT. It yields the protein CASSPLYGEAFF.

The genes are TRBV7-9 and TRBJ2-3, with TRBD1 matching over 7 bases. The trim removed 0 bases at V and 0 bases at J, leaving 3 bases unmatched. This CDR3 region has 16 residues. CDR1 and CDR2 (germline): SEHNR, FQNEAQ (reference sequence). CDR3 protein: CASSLATGSSTDTQYF. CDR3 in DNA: TGTGCCAGCAGCTTAGCGACAGGGTCTAGCACAGATACGCAGTATTTT.

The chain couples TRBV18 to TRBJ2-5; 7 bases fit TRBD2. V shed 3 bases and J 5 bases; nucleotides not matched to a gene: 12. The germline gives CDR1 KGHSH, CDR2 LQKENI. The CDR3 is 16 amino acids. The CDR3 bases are TGTGCCAGCTCACCGGTTGGGCGGGAGTCTTTGGAGACCCAGTACTTC. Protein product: CASSPVGRESLETQYF. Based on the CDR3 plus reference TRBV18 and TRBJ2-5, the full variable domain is NAGVMQNPRHLVRRRGQEARLRCSPMKGHSHVYWYRQLPEEGLKFMVYLQKENIIDESGMPKERFSAEFPKEGPSILRIQQVVRGDSAAYFCASSPVGRESLETQYFGPGTRLLVL.

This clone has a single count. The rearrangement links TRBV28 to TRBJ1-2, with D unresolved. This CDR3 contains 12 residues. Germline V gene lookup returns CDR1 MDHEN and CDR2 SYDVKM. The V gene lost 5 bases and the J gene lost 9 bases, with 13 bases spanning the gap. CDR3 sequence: CASSLVLGSYTF. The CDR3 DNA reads TGTGCCAGCAGTCTGGTCCTAGGCAGCTACACCTTC.

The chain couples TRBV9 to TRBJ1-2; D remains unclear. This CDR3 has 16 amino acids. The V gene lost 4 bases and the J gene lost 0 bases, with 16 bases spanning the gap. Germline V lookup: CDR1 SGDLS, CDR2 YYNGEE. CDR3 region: CASSPQALQTNYGYTF. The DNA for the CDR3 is TGTGCCAGCAGCCCCCAGGCGCTACAGACTAACTATGGCTACACCTTC.

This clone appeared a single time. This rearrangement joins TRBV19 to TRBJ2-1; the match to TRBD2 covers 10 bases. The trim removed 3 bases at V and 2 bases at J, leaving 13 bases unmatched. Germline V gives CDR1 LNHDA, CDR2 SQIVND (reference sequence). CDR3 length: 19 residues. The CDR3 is CASSMRGASGSFAYNEQFF. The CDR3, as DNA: TGTGCCAGTAGTATGAGGGGGGCTAGCGGGAGTTTTGCCTACAATGAGCAGTTCTTC.

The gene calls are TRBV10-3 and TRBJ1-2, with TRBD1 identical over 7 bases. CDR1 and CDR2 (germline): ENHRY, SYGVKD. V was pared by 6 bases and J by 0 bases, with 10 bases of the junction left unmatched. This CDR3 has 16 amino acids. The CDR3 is CAIRDLTGAANYGYTF. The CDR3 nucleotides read TGTGCCATCAGGGACCTAACAGGGGCCGCTAACTATGGCTACACCTTC.

CDR3 bases: TGTGCCAGCAGCCCAAAACAGGGGGAAGTCAATCAGCCCCAGCATTTT. Residues: CASSPKQGEVNQPQHF. V and J are TRBV9 and TRBJ1-5; TRBD1 agrees at 8 bases. With V trimmed by 4 bases and J by 3 bases, 9 bases remained unmatched. Germline assignment: CDR1 SGDLS and CDR2 YYNGEE. The CDR3 loop spans 16 amino acids.

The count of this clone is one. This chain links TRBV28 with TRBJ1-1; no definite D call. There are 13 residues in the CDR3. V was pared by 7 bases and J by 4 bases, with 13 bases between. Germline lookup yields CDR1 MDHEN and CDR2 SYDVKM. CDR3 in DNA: TGTGCCAGCAATAATCCAGGAGGCACTGAAGCTTTCTTT. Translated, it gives CASNNPGGTEAFF.

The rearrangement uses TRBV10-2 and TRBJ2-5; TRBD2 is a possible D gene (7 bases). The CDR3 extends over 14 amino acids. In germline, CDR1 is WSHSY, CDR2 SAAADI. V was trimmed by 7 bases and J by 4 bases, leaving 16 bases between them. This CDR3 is CASMGGGLGETQYF. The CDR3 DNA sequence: TGCGCCAGCATGGGGGGGGGCTTAGGAGAGACCCAGTACTTC.

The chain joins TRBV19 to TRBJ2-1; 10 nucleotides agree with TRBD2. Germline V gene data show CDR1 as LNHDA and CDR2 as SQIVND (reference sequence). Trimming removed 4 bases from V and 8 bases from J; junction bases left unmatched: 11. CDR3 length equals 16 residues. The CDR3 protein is CASSTLLAGTGDEQFF. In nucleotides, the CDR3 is TGTGCCAGTAGTACCCTACTAGCGGGGACCGGTGATGAGCAGTTCTTC.

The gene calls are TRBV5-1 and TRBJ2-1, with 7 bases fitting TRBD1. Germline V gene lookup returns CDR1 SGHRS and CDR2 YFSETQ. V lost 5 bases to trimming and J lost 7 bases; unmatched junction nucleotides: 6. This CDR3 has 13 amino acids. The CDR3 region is CASRREQGNEQFF. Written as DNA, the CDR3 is TGCGCCAGCAGACGAGAACAGGGGAATGAGCAGTTCTTC.

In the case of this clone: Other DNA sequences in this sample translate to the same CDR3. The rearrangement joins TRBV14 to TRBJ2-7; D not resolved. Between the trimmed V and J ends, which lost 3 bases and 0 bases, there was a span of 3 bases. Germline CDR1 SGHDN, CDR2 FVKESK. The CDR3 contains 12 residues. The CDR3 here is CASSHSSYEQYF. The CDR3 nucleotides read TGTGCCAGCAGCCACTCCTCCTACGAGCAGTACTTC. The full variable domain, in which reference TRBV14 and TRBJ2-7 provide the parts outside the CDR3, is EAGVTQFPSHSVIEKGQTVTLRCDPISGHDNLYWYRRVMGKEIKFLLHFVKESKQDESGMPNNRFLAERTGGTYSTLKVQPAELEDSGVYFCASSHSSYEQYFGPGTRLTVT.

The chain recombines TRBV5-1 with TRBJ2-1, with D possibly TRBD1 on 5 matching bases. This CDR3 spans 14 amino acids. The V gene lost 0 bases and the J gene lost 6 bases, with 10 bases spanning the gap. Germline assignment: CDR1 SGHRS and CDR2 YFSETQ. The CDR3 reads CASSLGQISNEQFF. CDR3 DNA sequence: TGCGCCAGCAGCTTGGGACAGATTTCCAATGAGCAGTTCTTC.

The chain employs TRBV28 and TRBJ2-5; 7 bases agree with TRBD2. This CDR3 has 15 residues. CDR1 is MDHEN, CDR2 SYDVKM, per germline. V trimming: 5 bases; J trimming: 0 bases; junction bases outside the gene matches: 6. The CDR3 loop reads CASSLAGVYQETQYF. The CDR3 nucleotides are TGTGCCAGCAGTCTTGCGGGGGTATACCAAGAGACCCAGTACTTC.

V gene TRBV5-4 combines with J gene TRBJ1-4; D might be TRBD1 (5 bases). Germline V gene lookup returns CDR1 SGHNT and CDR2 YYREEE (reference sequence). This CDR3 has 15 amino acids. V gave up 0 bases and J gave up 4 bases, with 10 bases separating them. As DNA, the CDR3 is TGTGCCAGCAGCTTGGATGGGGGGATTAATGAAAAACTGTTTTTT. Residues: CASSLDGGINEKLFF.

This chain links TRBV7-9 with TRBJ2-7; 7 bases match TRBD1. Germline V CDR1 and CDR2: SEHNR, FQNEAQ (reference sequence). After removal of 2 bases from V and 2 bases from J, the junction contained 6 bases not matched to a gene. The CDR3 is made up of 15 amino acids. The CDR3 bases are TGTGCCAGCAGCTTACCCGGGACAGACACCTACGAGCAGTACTTC. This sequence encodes CASSLPGTDTYEQYF.

Here the CDR3 DNA reads TGTGCCAGCAGCTTTGATCAGGAAGAGACCCAGTACTTC. This codes for CASSFDQEETQYF. The chain employs TRBV7-3 and TRBJ2-5, with D unclear. V lost 3 bases and J 3 bases, leaving 8 bases between the germline ends. Per germline, CDR1 SGHTA and CDR2 FQGTGA. The CDR3 runs 13 residues.

CDR3 nucleotides: TGCGCCAGCAGCTTGGGCGTCCAGAAGAACACTGAAGCTTTCTTT. This encodes CASSLGVQKNTEAFF. J is TRBJ1-1 and V is TRBV5-1; the D is unclear. The V end lost 0 bases, the J end lost 1 base, and 10 bases lay between the germline ends. This CDR3 has 15 amino acids. Germline loops: CDR1 SGHRS, CDR2 YFSETQ.

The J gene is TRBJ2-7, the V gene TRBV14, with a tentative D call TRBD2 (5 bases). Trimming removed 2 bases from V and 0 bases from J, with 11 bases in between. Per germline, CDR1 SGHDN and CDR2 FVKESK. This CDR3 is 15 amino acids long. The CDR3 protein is CASSQYQRSSYEQYF. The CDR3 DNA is TGTGCCAGCAGCCAATATCAGCGGAGCTCCTACGAGCAGTACTTC.

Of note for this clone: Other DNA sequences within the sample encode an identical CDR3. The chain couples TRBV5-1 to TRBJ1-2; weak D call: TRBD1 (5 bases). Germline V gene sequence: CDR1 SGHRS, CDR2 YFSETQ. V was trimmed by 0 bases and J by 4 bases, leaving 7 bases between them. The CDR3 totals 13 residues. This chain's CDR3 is CASSLGQSYGYTF. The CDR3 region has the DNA TGCGCCAGCAGCTTGGGACAGTCCTATGGCTACACCTTC.

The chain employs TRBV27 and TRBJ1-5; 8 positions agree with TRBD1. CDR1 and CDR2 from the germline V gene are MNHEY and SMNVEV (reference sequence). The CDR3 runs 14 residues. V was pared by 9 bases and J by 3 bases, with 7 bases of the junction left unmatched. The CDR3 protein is CARADRGPNQPQHF. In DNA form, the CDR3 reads TGTGCCAGAGCAGACAGGGGCCCCAATCAGCCCCAGCATTTT.